The 29 T cell receptor beta chains below were found in one sample sequenced in a study of OX40 agonist ivuxolimab in advanced cancers. The library relied on the immunoSEQ multiplex PCR assay. This immuneACCESS table, as held by TCRdb, lists in-frame sequences with V and J called but not all clones. Of the missing ones, under half trace to an unresolved V gene in checked studies; the others have no known cause. The sample includes some 41,000 clones, with under 95% observed a single time. Jointly, the top ten make up around 20% of the sample. The sample in question was CD4+ or CD8+ T cells sorted from blood, obtained in a trial of the OX40 agonist ivuxolimab. These TCRs come from an adult with an advanced solid tumor such as melanoma, head and neck, liver or kidney cancer.

The chain's CDR3 is CASSHRGLQANEKLFF. CDR3 bases: TGTGCCAGCAGCCACAGGGGGCTGCAAGCTAATGAAAAACTGTTTTTT. The rearrangement uses TRBV7-9 and TRBJ1-4, with 9 positions matching TRBD1. Per the germline V gene, CDR1 is SEHNR and CDR2 is FQNEAQ (reference sequence). With 5 bases clipped from V and 3 bases from J, the junction kept 7 bases outside the gene matches. There are 16 residues in the CDR3.

The CDR3 DNA sequence: TGCAGCGTTGAAGGCCTAACCGGGACAGGAGGGGATGAGCAGTTCTTC. It yields the protein CSVEGLTGTGGDEQFF. V and J are TRBV29-1 and TRBJ2-1; TRBD1 matches at 8 bases. After removal of 1 base from V and 8 bases from J, the junction contained 13 bases not matched to a gene. This CDR3 is 16 amino acids long. Germline V gene lookup returns CDR1 SQVTM and CDR2 ANQGSEA.

This clone has just one count. J is TRBJ1-1 and V is TRBV6-5, with TRBD1 matching over 8 bases. This CDR3 region has 13 residues. The J segment lost 8 bases and the V segment lost 2 bases, leaving 4 bases of the junction unmatched. Germline assignment: CDR1 MNHEY and CDR2 SVGAGI. CDR3 in DNA: TGTGCCAGCAGTTACGGCCAGGGGGCAGAAGCTTTCTTT. Amino acid sequence: CASSYGQGAEAFF.

The CDR3 sequence: CASSLNLDGNTEAFF. In nucleotides, the CDR3 is TGTGCCAGCAGTTTGAACCTCGACGGGAACACTGAAGCTTTCTTT. The rearrangement links TRBV28 to TRBJ1-1; unclear D gene. CDR1 is MDHEN and CDR2 is SYDVKM in the germline V gene. This CDR3 is built from 15 residues. The V end was cut by 3 bases, the J end by 1 base, with 12 bases between.

The V call is TRBV19, the J call TRBJ2-7; D may be TRBD1 (5 bases). The germline V and J ends were trimmed by 2 bases and 4 bases, with 6 bases remaining between them. Looked up from germline, CDR1 is LNHDA and CDR2 is SQIVND (reference sequence). This CDR3 comprises 12 residues. The CDR3: CASSISGYEQYF. The CDR3 DNA reads TGTGCCAGTAGTATATCAGGGTACGAGCAGTACTTC. The full variable domain, its missing parts supplied by reference TRBV19 and TRBJ2-7, is DGGITQSPKYLFRKEGQNVTLSCEQNLNHDAMYWYRQDPGQGLRLIYYSQIVNDFQKGDIAEGYSVSREKKESFPLTVTSAQKNPTAFYLCASSISGYEQYFGPGTRLTVT.

The chain's CDR3 is CASSPYSPDEQYF. The CDR3 nucleotides are TGTGCCAGCAGTCCGTATTCCCCCGACGAGCAGTACTTC. The chain links TRBV2 to TRBJ2-7; D uncertain. V was cut by 5 bases and J by 5 bases, with 13 bases left in between. The germline V gene encodes CDR1 SNHLY and CDR2 FYNNEI. The CDR3 loop spans 13 amino acids.

The chain couples TRBV5-3 to TRBJ2-5; TRBD1 agrees at 7 bases. TRBV5-3 qualifies as an ORF whose function is uncertain. This CDR3 has 14 amino acids. After removal of 4 bases from V and 4 bases from J, the junction contained 7 bases not matched to a gene. CDR3 in amino acids: CARSNPTGRETQYF. In nucleotides, the CDR3 is TGTGCCAGAAGCAACCCGACAGGGCGAGAGACCCAGTACTTC.

The genes are TRBV29-1 and TRBJ1-1; 7 bases are a match to TRBD1. The V gene end was trimmed by 0 bases and the J gene end by 6 bases; junction bases not matched to a gene: 7. This CDR3 is 14 amino acids long. Germline V CDR1 and CDR2: SQVTM, ANQGSEA. The CDR3 coding sequence is TGCAGCGTTGAAGATATCGCAGGGGGGGCTGAAGCTTTCTTT. Translated: CSVEDIAGGAEAFF.

The rearrangement joins TRBV7-9 to TRBJ1-4; 7 positions match TRBD1. The V gene's germline CDR1 is SEHNR and CDR2 FQNEAQ (reference sequence). This CDR3 contains 13 residues. V lost 11 bases to trimming and J lost 4 bases; unmatched junction nucleotides: 7. This CDR3 is CAGKQGFNEKLFF. In DNA form, the CDR3 reads TGTGCCGGAAAACAGGGGTTTAATGAAAAACTGTTTTTT.

As regards this clone: Other nucleotide sequences in the sample specify the same CDR3. V usage is TRBV9 and J usage is TRBJ2-7; TRBD2 matches 13 bases. V shed 4 bases, J shed 6 bases, and the junction held 4 bases outside the gene matches. Germline assignment: CDR1 SGDLS and CDR2 YYNGEE. The CDR3 loop spans 14 amino acids. The DNA of the CDR3 is TGTGCCAGCAGCCCACGGACTAGCGGGAGCGAGCAGTACTTC. Translation gives CASSPRTSGSEQYF. Full variable domain (remainder filled in from reference TRBV9 and TRBJ2-7): DSGVTQTPKHLITATGQRVTLRCSPRSGDLSVYWYQQSLDQGLQFLIQYYNGEERAKGNILERFSAQQFPDLHSELNLSSLELGDSALYFCASSPRTSGSEQYFGPGTRLTVT.

The chain recombines TRBV28 with TRBJ2-7; maybe TRBD1 (5 bases). Trimming stripped 2 bases from V and 0 bases from J, with 20 bases between. This CDR3 comprises 18 residues. Germline V gene sequence: CDR1 MDHEN, CDR2 SYDVKM. The CDR3 DNA follows: TGTGCCAGCAGTTTACAAGATCGATCGCAGGGTATCTCCTACGAGCAGTACTTC. Its translation: CASSLQDRSQGISYEQYF.

The V call is TRBV27, the J call TRBJ1-5; the match to TRBD1 covers 10 bases. Germline V lookup: CDR1 MNHEY, CDR2 SMNVEV (reference sequence). Trimming at V came to 4 bases and at J to 3 bases, leaving 12 bases not matched to a gene. The CDR3 is 18 amino acids. The CDR3 coding sequence is TGTGCCAGCAGTTATACCGGACAGGGGGGAGTCCCCAATCAGCCCCAGCATTTT. Amino acids: CASSYTGQGGVPNQPQHF.

The chain combines TRBV9 with TRBJ2-3; D is perhaps TRBD1 (5 bases). The germline CDR1 and CDR2 sequences are SGDLS and YYNGEE. The CDR3 is 15 amino acids. The ends were cut back, 4 bases at V and 1 base at J, with 13 bases in the middle. The CDR3 is CASSTWTSRTDTQYF. In DNA form, the CDR3 reads TGTGCCAGCAGCACATGGACAAGCCGCACAGATACGCAGTATTTT.

The CDR3 nucleotides are TGTGCCACCAGCAGAGGGGACAGGGGGCTGGGCACCGGGGAGCTGTTTTTT. Translating gives CATSRGDRGLGTGELFF. This chain links TRBV15 with TRBJ2-2; 12 bases fit TRBD1. The CDR3 is 17 residues long. J was trimmed by 4 bases and V by 1 base; bases with no gene match: 4. The V gene's germline CDR1 is LNHNV and CDR2 YYDKDF (reference sequence).

V is TRBV11-2 and J is TRBJ2-7; tentative D call: TRBD1 (6 bases). CDR3 length: 16 amino acids. The V gene lost 1 base and the J gene lost 1 base, with 14 bases spanning the gap. Per the germline V gene, CDR1 is SGHAT and CDR2 is FQNNGV. The CDR3 sequence is CASSLVFAGESYEQYF. CDR3 sequence (DNA): TGTGCCAGCAGCTTAGTATTTGCAGGGGAATCCTACGAGCAGTACTTC. The whole variable domain, remainder taken from reference TRBV11-2 and TRBJ2-7, is EAGVAQSPRYKIIEKRQSVAFWCNPISGHATLYWYQQILGQGPKLLIQFQNNGVVDDSQLPKDRFSAERLKGVDSTLKIQPAKLEDSAVYLCASSLVFAGESYEQYFGPGTRLTVT.

This clone was seen just once. The chain carries TRBV19 and TRBJ2-7; D is unclear. The CDR3 totals 13 residues. Germline V gene data show CDR1 as LNHDA and CDR2 as SQIVND (reference sequence). Trimming removed 5 bases at V and 2 bases at J, with 10 bases between. CDR3: CASSPGLPYEQYF. The CDR3 DNA is TGTGCCAGTAGTCCCGGTTTGCCCTACGAGCAGTACTTC. Full variable domain (missing parts from reference TRBV19 and TRBJ2-7): DGGITQSPKYLFRKEGQNVTLSCEQNLNHDAMYWYRQDPGQGLRLIYYSQIVNDFQKGDIAEGYSVSREKKESFPLTVTSAQKNPTAFYLCASSPGLPYEQYFGPGTRLTVT.

The CDR3, as DNA: TGCGCCAGCAGCTGGGTAGCGGGGACGTCAGATACGCAGTATTTT. Protein product: CASSWVAGTSDTQYF. The chain is built from TRBV5-1 and TRBJ2-3; the match to TRBD2 covers 8 bases. Germline V CDR1 and CDR2: SGHRS, YFSETQ. V shed 3 bases and J 4 bases; nucleotides not matched to a gene: 7. The CDR3 is made up of 15 amino acids. The variable domain in full, with the rest retrieved from reference TRBV5-1 and TRBJ2-3, is KAGVTQTPRYLIKTRGQQVTLSCSPISGHRSVSWYQQTPGQGLQFLFEYFSETQRNKGNFPGRFSGRQFSNSRSEMNVSTLELGDSALYLCASSWVAGTSDTQYFGPGTRLTVL.

For this clone: This CDR3 is also generated by other DNA sequences in the sample. V and J are TRBV6-1 and TRBJ2-7; 9 nucleotides match TRBD1. V gave up 5 bases and J gave up 4 bases; unmatched junction bases: 6. Germline-derived CDR1 and CDR2 are MNHNS and SASEGT. This CDR3 has 14 residues. This CDR3 is CASSPSGTGYEQYF. CDR3 in DNA: TGTGCCAGCAGTCCATCCGGGACAGGGTACGAGCAGTACTTC.

The rearrangement uses TRBV20-1 and TRBJ2-1; D unclear. Between the trimmed V and J ends, which lost 8 bases and 3 bases, there was a span of 8 bases. The CDR3 is 11 residues long. The V gene's germline CDR1 is DFQATT and CDR2 SNEGSKA (reference sequence). The CDR3 loop is CSLPLYNEQFF. In DNA, the CDR3 is TGCAGTCTCCCCCTCTACAATGAGCAGTTCTTC.

This clone has just a few counts. The V and J genes are TRBV7-6 and TRBJ1-1; D not resolved. The CDR3 has 14 residues. Germline V gives CDR1 SGHVS, CDR2 FNYEAQ. Trimming pared 0 bases from V and 1 base from J, leaving 6 bases between. The CDR3 loop is CASSLAGGNTEAFF. The DNA of the CDR3 is TGTGCCAGCAGCTTAGCCGGCGGGAACACTGAAGCTTTCTTT.

This chain uses TRBV19 with TRBJ1-1, with 8 nucleotides matching TRBD1. The length of the CDR3 is 15 residues. J lost 1 base, V lost 4 bases, and 5 bases had no gene match. CDR1 and CDR2 from the germline V gene are LNHDA and SQIVND (reference sequence). The CDR3 coding sequence is TGTGCCAGTAGTACATCCGGGACAGGGAACACTGAAGCTTTCTTT. Translating it yields CASSTSGTGNTEAFF. Complete variable domain (other parts from reference TRBV19 and TRBJ1-1): DGGITQSPKYLFRKEGQNVTLSCEQNLNHDAMYWYRQDPGQGLRLIYYSQIVNDFQKGDIAEGYSVSREKKESFPLTVTSAQKNPTAFYLCASSTSGTGNTEAFFGQGTRLTVV.

The rearrangement links TRBV2 to TRBJ1-1, with unresolved D. This CDR3 has 14 residues. Germline CDR1 and CDR2: SNHLY and FYNNEI. Between the trimmed V and J ends, which lost 3 bases and 5 bases, there was a span of 13 bases. CDR3 DNA sequence: TGTGCCAGCAGTGATTTTGCTATGGGAACTGAAGCTTTCTTT. Residues: CASSDFAMGTEAFF.

The chain combines TRBV13 with TRBJ2-7, with 7 bases that match TRBD1. The germline CDR1 and CDR2 sequences are PRHDT and FYEKMQ (reference sequence). CDR3 length: 14 residues. J lost 2 bases, V lost 5 bases, and 6 bases had no gene match. The CDR3 DNA sequence: TGTGCCAGCAGCCCAAGACAGGGACCCTACGAGCAGTACTTC. As protein: CASSPRQGPYEQYF. The whole variable domain, filled in from reference TRBV13 and TRBJ2-7, reads AAGVIQSPRHLIKEKRETATLKCYPIPRHDTVYWYQQGPGQDPQFLISFYEKMQSDKGSIPDRFSAQQFSDYHSELNMSSLELGDSALYFCASSPRQGPYEQYFGPGTRLTVT.

To note about this clone: Other DNA variants within this sample encode the same CDR3. The rearrangement links TRBV27 to TRBJ2-4, with 9 nucleotides matching TRBD2. The CDR3 has 14 amino acids. V lost 4 bases, J lost 6 bases, and 4 bases stayed unmatched. Germline V lookup: CDR1 MNHEY, CDR2 SMNVEV (reference sequence). The CDR3 protein is CASSSGLARNIQYF. CDR3 coding DNA: TGTGCCAGCAGTTCCGGACTAGCGAGAAACATTCAGTACTTC.

The rearrangement joins TRBV5-4 to TRBJ2-2, with D perhaps matching TRBD2 (6 bases). Trimming took 3 bases from V and 6 from J, leaving 12 bases between them. The CDR3 is made up of 14 amino acids. Per the germline V gene, CDR1 is SGHNT and CDR2 is YYREEE (reference sequence). CDR3 loop: CASSYGTGAGELFF. CDR3 DNA: TGTGCCAGCAGCTATGGGACGGGGGCCGGGGAGCTGTTTTTT.

The chain recombines TRBV7-3 with TRBJ2-7; D is possibly TRBD1 (6 bases). Germline-derived CDR1 and CDR2 are SGHTA and FQGTGA. CDR3 length: 14 residues. Trimming stripped 5 bases from V and 1 base from J, with 12 bases between. The CDR3 region is CASSPDQGSYEQYF. The CDR3 nucleotides are TGTGCCAGCAGCCCCGACCAGGGGTCCTACGAGCAGTACTTC.

Of note for this clone: Other DNA sequences in the sample encode the same CDR3. The V and J genes are TRBV27 and TRBJ2-7; 7 nucleotides line up with TRBD1. J gave up 2 bases and V 5 bases, and 3 bases lay outside the gene matches. Germline CDR1 is MNHEY and CDR2 is SMNVEV (reference sequence). The CDR3 runs 13 residues. CDR3 nucleotides: TGTGCCAGCAGTCTAGGGACAGCCTACGAGCAGTACTTC. Translating it yields CASSLGTAYEQYF.

This clone has a single count. The chain employs TRBV28 and TRBJ2-7; D might be TRBD2 (5 bases). Germline V CDR1 and CDR2: MDHEN, SYDVKM. V shed 7 bases and J shed 5 bases, with 18 bases lying between them. The CDR3 has 14 amino acids. The CDR3 loop is CASKEPGSFDEQYF. CDR3 bases: TGTGCCAGCAAAGAGCCGGGATCGTTCGACGAGCAGTACTTC.

This chain joins TRBV5-6 and TRBJ2-3; 12 bases match TRBD2. The CDR3 length is 16 residues. CDR1 SGHDT and CDR2 YYEEEE come from the germline V gene. J gave up 3 bases and V 4 bases, and 6 bases lay outside the gene matches. The CDR3 nucleotides are TGTGCCAGCAGCAAACTAGCGGGGGGATGGACAGATACGCAGTATTTT. It yields the protein CASSKLAGGWTDTQYF. The full variable domain, in which reference TRBV5-6 and TRBJ2-3 provide the parts outside the CDR3, is DAGVTQSPTHLIKTRGQQVTLRCSPKSGHDTVSWYQQALGQGPQFIFQYYEEEERQRGNFPDRFSGHQFPNYSSELNVNALLLGDSALYLCASSKLAGGWTDTQYFGPGTRLTVL.